This TCR beta chain was identified in a study of post-analysis software for immune sequencing data. Study details: Included among the disease courses, which were recorded for the cohort, were relapsing-remitting, secondary progressive and progressive-relapsing multiple sclerosis.

V lost 6 bases to trimming and J lost 4 bases, with 17 bases between them. From germline, CDR1 is MNHEY and CDR2 SMNVEV (reference sequence). The CDR3 has 15 residues. This clonotype has a handful of counts. Its antigen is currently unknown. Overall study findings and caveats: Relative to controls, patients had about 5 TRBV segments at higher frequency, with TRBV5-6, TRBV5-1 and TRBV20-1 among these.

The authors incorporated unique molecular identifiers into the TCR beta cDNA libraries. T cells numbering roughly 1 to 10 million yielded roughly 0.5 million cDNA molecules. Each CDR3 protein gets one entry after TCRdb re-called the PCR reads with MiXCR. The table includes about 200,000 distinct CDR3 sequences, roughly 30% detected once. The rearrangement links TRBV27 to TRBJ2-3; tentatively, D is TRBD2 (5 bases). Input material: blood. This TCR was recovered from a girl younger than 18 with multiple sclerosis. DNA for the CDR3: TGTGCCAGCAGGCAGCGGAGCCTTAACGCAGATACGCAGTATTTT. Translating gives CASRQRSLNADTQYF.